Following are 20 T cell receptor beta chains from one sample sequenced in a study of radiotherapy plus CTLA-4 blockade in lung cancer. The table came from immunoSEQ multiplex PCR; TCRdb's copy has only in-frame clones and leaves some out. Found here are over 95,000 clones, roughly 74% of them singletons; the top ten hold around 2.7%. Sequencing used peripheral blood, obtained from a patient treated with radiotherapy plus ipilimumab. These receptors were collected from a human donor with non-small cell lung cancer who had a partial response to radiotherapy plus ipilimumab. Some clones in this sample may be carry-over from other donors' samples.

This clone appeared a few times. The rearrangement joins TRBV27 to TRBJ2-7, with D maybe TRBD2 (6 bases). Germline CDR1 MNHEY, CDR2 SMNVEV (reference sequence). The CDR3 is made up of 14 amino acids. V lost 2 bases and J 5 bases, leaving 13 bases between the germline ends. The CDR3 DNA reads as TGTGCCAGCAGTTTAGGGGGGAGTATGGACGAGCAGTACTTC. Translation: CASSLGGSMDEQYF.

The count of this clone is one. The J gene is TRBJ2-7, the V gene TRBV7-8; 9 bases line up with TRBD2. The CDR3 runs to 14 residues. The junction had 9 bases not matched to a gene; V was cut back by 5 bases and J by 7 bases. The germline CDR1 and CDR2 sequences are SGHVS and FQNEAQ. The CDR3 DNA sequence: TGTGCCAGCAGCCGACAGCGGGAGGCTAGGGAGCAGTACTTC. It codes for CASSRQREAREQYF.

The V and J genes are TRBV10-3 and TRBJ2-5; 8 bases match TRBD1. The CDR3 runs 14 residues. Germline trimming cut 3 bases from V and 5 bases from J; bases unmatched to any gene: 5. Per germline, CDR1 ENHRY and CDR2 SYGVKD. CDR3 sequence reads: CAISDLTGGETQYF. Written as DNA, the CDR3 is TGTGCCATCAGTGACCTAACAGGGGGGGAGACCCAGTACTTC.

The chain combines TRBV27 with TRBJ2-2; 10 bases agree with TRBD2. The V gene's germline CDR1 is MNHEY and CDR2 SMNVEV (reference sequence). The trim removed 3 bases at V and 8 bases at J, leaving 9 bases unmatched. The CDR3 length is 16 residues. CDR3 loop: CASSLPSGRVGGELFF. In DNA form, the CDR3 reads TGTGCCAGCAGTTTGCCTAGCGGGAGAGTTGGTGGGGAGCTGTTTTTT.

This chain joins TRBV5-6 and TRBJ2-5, with TRBD2 matching 8 bases. CDR1 SGHDT and CDR2 YYEEEE come from the germline V gene. The CDR3 has 15 amino acids. Trimming took 4 bases from V and 6 from J; bases not matched to a gene: 11. CDR3 protein: CASSLTTGGPQTQYF. The CDR3 DNA reads as TGTGCCAGCAGCCTAACTACGGGGGGGCCACAGACCCAGTACTTC.

V usage is TRBV19 and J usage is TRBJ2-5; 8 bases fit TRBD2. The DNA end lines up better with TRBJ2-7; the J call may be wrong. The CDR3 has 12 amino acids. Germline loops: CDR1 LNHDA, CDR2 SQIVND (reference sequence). CDR3: CASRGGLNEQYF. CDR3 DNA sequence: TGTGCCAGTCGGGGGGGATTAAACGAGCAGTACTTC.

V gene TRBV10-3 combines with J gene TRBJ2-5; TRBD2 aligns across 13 bases. This CDR3 contains 15 residues. V lost 2 bases to trimming and J lost 5 bases; unmatched junction nucleotides: 2. Per the germline V gene, CDR1 is ENHRY and CDR2 is SYGVKD. CDR3 DNA: TGTGCCATCAGTGAGGGACTAGCGGGAGTTGAGACCCAGTACTTC. This sequence encodes CAISEGLAGVETQYF.

The CDR3 nucleotides read TGTGCCAGCAGCCCCCGCCTAGCGGGAGGGGCAGATACGCAGTATTTT. Its translation is CASSPRLAGGADTQYF. The rearrangement joins TRBV5-4 to TRBJ2-3, with 12 bases that match TRBD2. The CDR3 has 16 amino acids. The germline V gene has CDR1 SGHNT and CDR2 YYREEE (reference sequence). Germline trimming cut 4 bases from V and 4 bases from J; bases unmatched to any gene: 7. Complete variable domain (other parts from reference TRBV5-4 and TRBJ2-3): ETGVTQSPTHLIKTRGQQVTLRCSSQSGHNTVSWYQQALGQGPQFIFQYYREEENGRGNFPPRFSGLQFPNYSSELNVNALELDDSALYLCASSPRLAGGADTQYFGPGTRLTVL.

The V and J genes are TRBV19 and TRBJ2-1; 7 nucleotides match TRBD1. This CDR3 region has 13 residues. The V gene end was trimmed by 4 bases and the J gene end by 9 bases; junction bases not matched to a gene: 6. Per the germline V gene, CDR1 is LNHDA and CDR2 is SQIVND (reference sequence). CDR3 in amino acids: CASSNRQGFEQFF. The CDR3 bases are TGTGCCAGTAGTAATAGACAGGGATTTGAGCAGTTCTTC. The full variable domain, in which reference TRBV19 and TRBJ2-1 provide the parts outside the CDR3, is DGGITQSPKYLFRKEGQNVTLSCEQNLNHDAMYWYRQDPGQGLRLIYYSQIVNDFQKGDIAEGYSVSREKKESFPLTVTSAQKNPTAFYLCASSNRQGFEQFFGPGTRLTVL.

This clone is labeled medium-sized. CDR3 residues: CAISAGVGMNTEAFF. The CDR3 DNA reads as TGTGCCATCAGTGCGGGAGTGGGGATGAACACTGAAGCTTTCTTT. V gene TRBV10-3 combines with J gene TRBJ1-1; D is undetermined. Germline V gene data show CDR1 as ENHRY and CDR2 as SYGVKD. The length of the CDR3 is 15 residues. Trimming cost V 4 bases and J 0 bases, with 12 bases left between them.

This clone was seen repeatedly, ten times or more. J is TRBJ2-7 and V is TRBV10-3; 9 bases are a match to TRBD1. The CDR3 has 14 residues. Trimming at V came to 6 bases and at J to 5 bases, leaving 8 bases not matched to a gene. Germline V gene lookup returns CDR1 ENHRY and CDR2 SYGVKD. CDR3 region: CAISERQGGDEQYF. The CDR3, as DNA: TGTGCCATCAGCGAGAGACAGGGGGGGGACGAGCAGTACTTC.

This chain connects TRBV2 to TRBJ1-2, with 8 bases that match TRBD1. The CDR3 totals 15 residues. Germline loops: CDR1 SNHLY, CDR2 FYNNEI. The trim removed 7 bases at V and 4 bases at J, leaving 11 bases unmatched. CDR3 sequence: CASITPGQGSYGYTF. The DNA of the CDR3 is TGTGCCAGCATTACTCCAGGACAGGGCTCCTATGGCTACACCTTC.

The CDR3 here is CASSPGSGPVAQYF. For the CDR3, the DNA is TGTGCCAGCAGCCCGGGTAGCGGCCCCGTGGCCCAGTACTTC. The chain carries TRBV7-2 and TRBJ2-5; D is perhaps TRBD2 (6 bases). V was clipped by 5 bases and J by 9 bases, with 19 bases between them. The CDR3 length is 14 residues. Germline values: CDR1 SGHTA, CDR2 FQGNSA.

V and J are TRBV6-4 and TRBJ2-7; 13 positions agree with TRBD2. CDR3 length equals 15 residues. V trimming: 6 bases; J trimming: 3 bases; junction bases outside the gene matches: 5. Germline CDR1 and CDR2: MRHNA and SNTAGT. Here the CDR3 reads CASRLAGGDFYEQYF. In DNA form, the CDR3 reads TGTGCCAGCAGACTAGCGGGAGGGGACTTCTACGAGCAGTACTTC.

The V call is TRBV6-5, the J call TRBJ1-2; TRBD1 is a possible D gene (6 bases). The CDR3 has 13 residues. Germline assignment: CDR1 MNHEY and CDR2 SVGAGI. Trimming left V 5 bases short and J 0 bases short, with 7 bases between. CDR3 sequence: CASSQGTNYGYTF. The DNA of the CDR3 is TGTGCCAGCAGTCAGGGGACTAACTATGGCTACACCTTC.

The V call is TRBV30, the J call TRBJ2-3; TRBD1 is a possible D gene (6 bases). This CDR3 spans 14 amino acids. Germline CDR1 is GTSNPN and CDR2 is SVGIG (reference sequence). The ends were cut back, 4 bases at V and 6 bases at J, with 17 bases in the middle. The chain's CDR3 is CAWNRAALSDTQYF. For the CDR3, the DNA is TGTGCCTGGAACAGGGCCGCGCTTAGTGATACGCAGTATTTT.

This clone was counted between two and nine times. V is TRBV2 and J is TRBJ2-5; 15 bases match TRBD2. Per the germline V gene, CDR1 is SNHLY and CDR2 is FYNNEI. J was trimmed by 5 bases and V by 0 bases; bases with no gene match: 7. The CDR3 extends over 18 amino acids. CDR3 sequence reads: CASSEAGTSGRSVETQYF. CDR3 coding DNA: TGTGCCAGCAGTGAAGCTGGGACTAGCGGGAGGTCGGTTGAGACCCAGTACTTC.

J is TRBJ1-6 and V is TRBV7-8; unclear D gene. The CDR3 spans 13 residues. Germline loops: CDR1 SGHVS, CDR2 FQNEAQ. The ends were cut back, 5 bases at V and 6 bases at J, with 8 bases in the middle. CDR3 region: CASSDFLNSPLHF. The DNA of the CDR3 is TGTGCCAGCAGCGACTTTCTTAATTCACCCCTCCACTTT.

The rearrangement uses TRBV29-1 and TRBJ1-3; D perhaps matches TRBD1 (6 bases). V was pared by 4 bases and J by 3 bases, with 10 bases between. Germline assignment: CDR1 SQVTM and CDR2 ANQGSEA. The CDR3 contains 13 residues. The CDR3 nucleotides read TGCAGCGTTGTGGGGGCTCGTGGAAACACCATATATTTT. It yields the protein CSVVGARGNTIYF.

V usage is TRBV4-2 and J usage is TRBJ1-5, with D perhaps TRBD1 (6 bases). CDR1 and CDR2 from the germline V gene are LGHNA and YNFKEQ. V was shortened by 1 base and J by 5 bases, with 9 bases between the two germline ends. The CDR3 contains 14 residues. The CDR3, as DNA: TGTGCCAGCAGCCAAGGACAGGTAGATCAGCCCCAGCATTTT. Translated, it gives CASSQGQVDQPQHF.